This T cell receptor (beta chain) emerged from a study of blood T cell repertoires in COVID-19. Study background: The study drew acute and convalescent COVID-19 samples from the United States, Italy and Spain. From T cells, B-cell-depleted T cells, or PBMCs came the material, which was cDNA or gDNA.

Authors' methods: Reference gene primer amplification in the assay estimated nucleated cell counts. The repertoire was sequenced with immunoSEQ multiplex PCR; TCRdb's copy has only in-frame clones and lacks some. From that table come the V and J calls and clone size; the DNA was used to work out D and trimming. The table shows 150,000 to 200,000 clones, with 70% to 90% occurring only once. Germline loops: CDR1 MNHEY, CDR2 SVGAGI. This CDR3 is built from 14 residues. Deletions cut 6 bases from V and 3 bases from J, with 14 bases between. Material for sequencing was peripheral blood. V is TRBV6-5 and J is TRBJ2-5, with a weak D call TRBD1 (6 bases). This sequence was found in a man aged 60 to 69 with acute or convalescent COVID-19. CDR3: CASRRGQKKETQYF. The CDR3 DNA reads TGTGCCAGCAGGCGAGGACAGAAAAAAGAGACCCAGTACTTC.